The rows below give T cell receptor beta chains drawn from one sample of a study of blood T cell repertoires in COVID-19. Profiling relied on immunoSEQ multiplex PCR, and the TCRdb table lists in-frame clones only, not all of them. Of about 250,000 clones listed, roughly 86% are singletons. Sequencing was done on a sample of peripheral blood. The receptors shown here come from a woman older than 75 with COVID-19, enrolled during active disease. Each CDR3 is given with its conserved first and last residue. The D gene is left open where the match is weak. Rows give clone size only sometimes, using once, few, many, or a class for an expanded clone.

clone size	J gene	V gene	D gene	CDR3 DNA	CDR3 protein
few	TRBJ1-5	TRBV10-3	TRBD1	TGTGCCATCGTGGACAGGGAGCAACAGCCCCAGCATTTT	CAIVDREQQPQHF
.	TRBJ2-1	TRBV5-1	.	TGCGCCAGCAGCTTTAGTCCAGGGGACAACTACAATGAGCAGTTCTTC	CASSFSPGDNYNEQFF
.	TRBJ1-2	TRBV6-5	.	TGTGCCGGTCAATCGGGGACTAACTATGGCTACACCTTC	CAGQSGTNYGYTF
.	TRBJ2-1	TRBV28	TRBD2	TGTGCCAGCCTCGGGGCTAGCGGGGGGTACAATGAGCAGTTCTTC	CASLGASGGYNEQFF
.	TRBJ2-2	TRBV7-7	.	TGTGCCAGCAGCCCAGGGCCCGGGGAGCTGTTTTTT	CASSPGPGELFF
.	TRBJ1-6	TRBV30	TRBD1	TGTGCCTGGAGTGGACGACAGGGAGTGAGACGGAATTCACCCCTCCACTTT	CAWSGRQGVRRNSPLHF
.	TRBJ1-4	TRBV2	.	TGTGCCAGCAGCGAGGACAGATATGCAACTAATGAAAAACTGTTTTTT	CASSEDRYATNEKLFF
few	TRBJ2-6	TRBV19	TRBD2	TGTGCCAGTAGTATAGACACCGGACTAGCGGGCTTCTCTGGGGCCAACGTCCTGACTTTC	CASSIDTGLAGFSGANVLTF
few	TRBJ1-2	TRBV5-4	.	TGTGCCAGCAGCTTGTCTCAGGGCGACCCGGCTTATGGCTACACCTTC	CASSLSQGDPAYGYTF
.	TRBJ2-7	TRBV6-1	.	TGTGCCAGCAGTGAACCCCTCGAGCAGTACTTC	CASSEPLEQYF
.	TRBJ1-2	TRBV6-1	.	TGTGCCAGCACCCATTTAGACTATGGCTACACCTTC	CASTHLDYGYTF
.	TRBJ1-1	TRBV27	TRBD1	TGTGCCAGCAGTCGGGACAGGGGGCTCGGCACTGAAGCTTTCTTT	CASSRDRGLGTEAFF
.	TRBJ1-2	TRBV28	TRBD1	TGTGCCAGCAGTGCCCCGGGACAGGGGGTGACTAACTATGGCTACACCTTC	CASSAPGQGVTNYGYTF
.	TRBJ1-2	TRBV5-5	TRBD1	TGTGCCAGCAGCGCGGCAGGGGGCGCGGCTGGCTACACCTTC	CASSAAGGAAGYTF